The clone carrying this T cell receptor beta chain was seen ten or more times. Criteria for exclusion of patients were uncontrolled infection, other autoimmune disease, pregnancy or lactation. Sample collection date corresponds to first hyperthyroidism diagnosis, prior to any ophthalmopathy symptoms. Cells are PBMCs isolated from around 9.4 ml of fresh blood. The source of the sample is a study of T cells in Graves' hyperthyroidism and ophthalmopathy. Overall study: Peripheral blood was drawn at first diagnosis, prior to all treatment.

The CDR3 runs 16 residues. The germline V gene has CDR1 SGHVS and CDR2 FQNEAQ. Unmatched junction bases numbered 11, after V lost 5 bases and J lost 9 bases. From RNA transcripts, TCR beta CDR3 regions were amplified. Using the HTBI primer set, a first-round RT-PCR was run on the TCR CDR3. Each CDR3 protein gets one entry after TCRdb re-called the multiplex PCR reads with MiXCR. Here the sample spans 250,000 or so distinct CDR3 sequences, 12% to 15% being singletons. The sample consisted of blood. The V call is TRBV7-8, the J call TRBJ2-1; 12 positions match TRBD2. This TCR was recovered from a woman in her fifties or sixties with Graves' hyperthyroidism that later progressed to Graves' ophthalmopathy. The CDR3 protein is CASSRNRLAGAVEQFF. CDR3 in DNA: TGTGCCAGCAGCCGAAACCGACTAGCGGGAGCCGTTGAGCAGTTCTTC.